This TCR beta chain derives from a study of cytomegalovirus exposure and HLA in healthy donors. For the study at large: An early data release held around 80 million unique TCRs from HLA-typed donors. Whole-study findings and limits: Through in vitro validation, three CMV-associated chains were shown to be specific for CMV antigens. The classifier, whose performance was assessed in both the original and validation cohorts, reportedly diagnosed cytomegalovirus status with high specificity and sensitivity.

The PCR ran on 60 Vbeta and 13 Jbeta primers. Only in-frame clones appear in the TCRdb table, and some are missing; sequencing was by immunoSEQ multiplex PCR. The repertoire holds 130,000 or so clones, with around two thirds as singletons. This clone was recorded a few times. Its antigen is still unknown. The CDR3 extends over 14 amino acids. The V and J ends lost 2 bases and 1 base respectively, with 9 bases between them. Germline CDR1 and CDR2: SQVTM and ANQGSEA. The clonotype was recovered from a woman aged 35 to 49 in good health and CMV-seropositive. The V gene is TRBV29-1, the J gene TRBJ1-5, with a possible D match to TRBD1 (6 bases). Material: PBMCs. The CDR3 loop is CSVETGLSNQPQHF. The CDR3, as DNA: TGCAGCGTTGAAACAGGGCTAAGCAATCAGCCCCAGCATTTT.